The clone carrying this T cell receptor (beta chain) showed up many times. The antigen is not known. The data stem from a study of T cell repertoires in cytomegalovirus infection. Turning to the study itself: Indications came from public TCR beta signatures; they pointed to CMV infection and to a matching HLA type. General study points: Identification of carriers of CMV plus the relevant HLA was performed using cumulative public TCR beta family frequency. HLA-C-restricted TCR beta clonotypes specific for CMV led the ex vivo response.

TCRdb fed the reads into MiXCR, producing one record per CDR3 protein. The profile shows 150,000 to 200,000 distinct CDR3 sequences, about an eighth of them singletons. Germline CDR1 SEHNR, CDR2 FQNEAQ (reference sequence). This CDR3 has 15 amino acids. With 1 base removed from V and 3 bases from J, the gap between germline ends came to 12 bases. V is TRBV7-9 and J is TRBJ1-1; D perhaps matches TRBD1 (5 bases). This TCR was sampled from a human donor in good health (CMV status not recorded). Some clones in this sample may be carry-over from other donors' samples. The specimen was PBMCs. CDR3 in amino acids: CASSLGSGGDTEAFF. CDR3 in DNA: TGTGCCAGCAGCTTAGGTTCTGGGGGGGACACTGAAGCTTTCTTT.